The rows below give T cell receptor beta chains drawn from one sample of a study of T cells and copy number aberrations in small-cell lung cancer. Assay: immunoSEQ multiplex PCR; the TCRdb copy retains only in-frame clones and omits some. The table records roughly 1,500 clones, 70% to 90% of them present only once. The sequenced material came from normal tissue next to the tumor. These receptor sequences come from a man between 60 and 70 years old with small cell lung cancer. CDR3s include the opening cysteine and the closing phenylalanine or tryptophan. A D gene is named only where the DNA matches it firmly. The size field is filled for only some rows; it gives once, few, many or a size class.

j_gene: TRBJ2-2
abundance: .
d_gene: .
v_gene: TRBV5-8
CDR3nt: TGTGCCAGCAGCTTCTACTTGGGGGGAGGAGGAGGCACCGGGGAGCTGTTTTTT
CDR3aa: CASSFYLGGGGGTGELFF

j_gene: TRBJ2-7
abundance: .
d_gene: TRBD1
v_gene: TRBV28
CDR3nt: TGTGCCAGCAGGGCCGGGACAGGGACCTACGAGCAGTACTTC
CDR3aa: CASRAGTGTYEQYF

j_gene: TRBJ2-1
abundance: .
d_gene: TRBD1
v_gene: TRBV11-2
CDR3nt: TGTGCCAGCAGCTTAATAGGGGGCGCGATCGATGAGCAGTTCTTC
CDR3aa: CASSLIGGAIDEQFF

j_gene: TRBJ1-2
abundance: .
d_gene: .
v_gene: TRBV28
CDR3nt: TGTGCCAGCAGTATACAGGGTCGCTACTATGGCTACACCTTC
CDR3aa: CASSIQGRYYGYTF

j_gene: TRBJ1-1
abundance: .
d_gene: .
v_gene: TRBV9
CDR3nt: TGTGCCAGCAGCGTAGGGAGTCGGAGGCGGGGCACTGAAGCTTTCTTT
CDR3aa: CASSVGSRRRGTEAFF

j_gene: TRBJ2-1
abundance: once
d_gene: TRBD2
v_gene: TRBV7-2
CDR3nt: TGTGCCAGCAGCTTGGGGACTACCCTCTACAATGAGCAGTTCTTC
CDR3aa: CASSLGTTLYNEQFF

j_gene: TRBJ2-3
abundance: .
d_gene: .
v_gene: TRBV10-3
CDR3nt: TGTGCCATCAGGGCCAGGTTCACAGATACGCAGTATTTT
CDR3aa: CAIRARFTDTQYF

j_gene: TRBJ2-2
abundance: large
d_gene: TRBD2
v_gene: TRBV5-4
CDR3nt: TGTGCCAGCAGCCAGGGGAGCGGGAGAGGGGACACCGGGGAGCTGTTTTTT
CDR3aa: CASSQGSGRGDTGELFF

j_gene: TRBJ2-3
abundance: .
d_gene: .
v_gene: TRBV21-1
CDR3nt: TGTGCCAGCAGCTCACGGGCCAACACAGATACGCAGTATTTT
CDR3aa: CASSSRANTDTQYF

j_gene: TRBJ2-2
abundance: .
d_gene: TRBD2
v_gene: TRBV10-3
CDR3nt: TGTGCCATCAGGGATGACAGCGGGGGGGACACCGGGGAGCTGTTTTTT
CDR3aa: CAIRDDSGGDTGELFF

j_gene: TRBJ2-1
abundance: .
d_gene: .
v_gene: TRBV11-2
CDR3nt: TGTGCCAGCAGCTTGCTGCCTGGAGCTAACAATGAGCAGTTCTTC
CDR3aa: CASSLLPGANNEQFF

j_gene: TRBJ2-3
abundance: .
d_gene: .
v_gene: TRBV18
CDR3nt: TGTGCCAGCTCACCCCGACCGGGGATAGGCGCAGATACGCAGTATTTT
CDR3aa: CASSPRPGIGADTQYF

j_gene: TRBJ2-2
abundance: few
d_gene: TRBD1
v_gene: TRBV10-1
CDR3nt: TGCGCCAGCAGCGGAACAGGGGGCATGGACACCGGGGAGCTGTTTTTT
CDR3aa: CASSGTGGMDTGELFF

j_gene: TRBJ2-1
abundance: .
d_gene: TRBD2
v_gene: TRBV7-6
CDR3nt: TGTGCCAGCAGCTCGCTCACCGGGACTAGCGGTTTCTACAATGAGCAGTTCTTC
CDR3aa: CASSSLTGTSGFYNEQFF

j_gene: TRBJ1-4
abundance: .
d_gene: .
v_gene: TRBV4-1
CDR3nt: TGCGCCAGCAGCCAGATCGCAGGGGCTAATGAAAAACTGTTTTTT
CDR3aa: CASSQIAGANEKLFF

j_gene: TRBJ2-1
abundance: .
d_gene: .
v_gene: TRBV5-4
CDR3nt: TGTGCCAGCAGCTTGGATGAGGATGAGCAGTTCTTC
CDR3aa: CASSLDEDEQFF

j_gene: TRBJ2-2
abundance: .
d_gene: .
v_gene: TRBV30
CDR3nt: TGTGCCTGGGGGGGTCGGGGTCTGACCGGGGAGCTGTTTTTT
CDR3aa: CAWGGRGLTGELFF

j_gene: TRBJ1-2
abundance: once
d_gene: .
v_gene: TRBV6-1
CDR3nt: TGTGCCAGCAGTGAAGCGAGAGGGAACAACTATGGCTACACCTTC
CDR3aa: CASSEARGNNYGYTF

j_gene: TRBJ2-3
abundance: .
d_gene: .
v_gene: TRBV28
CDR3nt: TGTGCCAGCAGTTCCGGGACTCTCCGGGAGTATTTT
CDR3aa: CASSSGTLREYF

j_gene: TRBJ1-2
abundance: few
d_gene: TRBD1
v_gene: TRBV9
CDR3nt: TGTGCCAGCAGCGATGGAACAGGGGGCTATGGCTACACCTTC
CDR3aa: CASSDGTGGYGYTF

j_gene: TRBJ1-2
abundance: .
d_gene: .
v_gene: TRBV6-5
CDR3nt: TGTGCCAGCAGTTGGGGGCGATACAGGGAGGATGGCTACACCTTC
CDR3aa: CASSWGRYREDGYTF

j_gene: TRBJ2-2
abundance: .
d_gene: .
v_gene: TRBV19
CDR3nt: TGTGCCAGTAGTATAGGGTCGGGCGGGGAGCTGTTTTTT
CDR3aa: CASSIGSGGELFF

j_gene: TRBJ1-1
abundance: .
d_gene: .
v_gene: TRBV5-1
CDR3nt: TGCGCCAGCAGCTTGGGCGGAGGGAGCACTGAAGCTTTCTTT
CDR3aa: CASSLGGGSTEAFF

j_gene: TRBJ2-7
abundance: .
d_gene: .
v_gene: TRBV14
CDR3nt: TGTGCCAGCAGCCAAGTATCGCGGACTTACTCCTACGAGCAGTACTTC
CDR3aa: CASSQVSRTYSYEQYF

j_gene: TRBJ2-3
abundance: .
d_gene: TRBD2
v_gene: TRBV4-2
CDR3nt: TGTGCCAGCAGCCCTGTAGGGTTGGGGGGGGAAGATACGCAGTATTTT
CDR3aa: CASSPVGLGGEDTQYF

j_gene: TRBJ2-1
abundance: .
d_gene: TRBD2
v_gene: TRBV5-5
CDR3nt: TGTGCCAGCAGCCCATTGAGACTAGCTTGGGACTACAATGAGCAGTTCTTC
CDR3aa: CASSPLRLAWDYNEQFF

j_gene: TRBJ2-7
abundance: .
d_gene: TRBD2
v_gene: TRBV13
CDR3nt: TGTGCCAGCAGCGCAGGGACTAGCGCAACCTACGAGCAGTACTTC
CDR3aa: CASSAGTSATYEQYF

j_gene: TRBJ1-2
abundance: .
d_gene: TRBD1
v_gene: TRBV6-1
CDR3nt: TGTGCCAGCAGGCCTACAGGGGCGGAGGGCTACACCTTC
CDR3aa: CASRPTGAEGYTF

j_gene: TRBJ2-7
abundance: .
d_gene: TRBD1
v_gene: TRBV6-5
CDR3nt: TGTGCCAGCGGCTGGGGGCAGGGGGCTTACGAGCAGTACTTC
CDR3aa: CASGWGQGAYEQYF

j_gene: TRBJ1-2
abundance: .
d_gene: .
v_gene: TRBV27
CDR3nt: TGTGCCAGCAGTTTATCGGGGGGCGGAAACTATGGCTACACCTTC
CDR3aa: CASSLSGGGNYGYTF

j_gene: TRBJ2-7
abundance: .
d_gene: TRBD2
v_gene: TRBV7-2
CDR3nt: TGTGCCAGCAGCCTCCTCGGAGGACTAGCGGGATGGGAGCTTGCTTACTTC
CDR3aa: CASSLLGGLAGWELAYF

j_gene: TRBJ1-2
abundance: .
d_gene: TRBD1
v_gene: TRBV5-4
CDR3nt: TGTGCCAGCAGCTTTGGACAGGGCGGTTATGGCTACACCTTC
CDR3aa: CASSFGQGGYGYTF

j_gene: TRBJ2-7
abundance: .
d_gene: TRBD2
v_gene: TRBV11-2
CDR3nt: TGTGCCAGCAGCCCCCAACTAGCGGGAGTTGCCTACGAGCAGTACTTC
CDR3aa: CASSPQLAGVAYEQYF

j_gene: TRBJ2-3
abundance: few
d_gene: .
v_gene: TRBV2
CDR3nt: TGTGCCAGCAACCTTGGGGCCACAGATACGCAGTATTTT
CDR3aa: CASNLGATDTQYF

j_gene: TRBJ1-2
abundance: .
d_gene: .
v_gene: TRBV19
CDR3nt: TGTGCCAGTACGAGGGGCGGGGGAGAGTCTACCTCCGTTGTCTACACCTTC
CDR3aa: CASTRGGGESTSVVYTF

j_gene: TRBJ1-2
abundance: .
d_gene: .
v_gene: TRBV7-9
CDR3nt: TGTGCCAGCAGCCCCCAGGGAGGGGAACGCTATGGCTACACCTTC
CDR3aa: CASSPQGGERYGYTF

j_gene: TRBJ1-1
abundance: .
d_gene: .
v_gene: TRBV19
CDR3nt: TGTGCCAGTAAGGGGATTAATGGGGGCACTGAAGCTTTCTTT
CDR3aa: CASKGINGGTEAFF

j_gene: TRBJ2-5
abundance: .
d_gene: TRBD1
v_gene: TRBV18
CDR3nt: TGTGCCAGCTCAGCGGGCCCCCGGACAGGGGCCCAGTACTTC
CDR3aa: CASSAGPRTGAQYF

j_gene: TRBJ1-4
abundance: .
d_gene: .
v_gene: TRBV5-6
CDR3nt: TGTGCCAGCAGCTCCCCGGGGGGGCTCGATGAAAAACTGTTTTTT
CDR3aa: CASSSPGGLDEKLFF